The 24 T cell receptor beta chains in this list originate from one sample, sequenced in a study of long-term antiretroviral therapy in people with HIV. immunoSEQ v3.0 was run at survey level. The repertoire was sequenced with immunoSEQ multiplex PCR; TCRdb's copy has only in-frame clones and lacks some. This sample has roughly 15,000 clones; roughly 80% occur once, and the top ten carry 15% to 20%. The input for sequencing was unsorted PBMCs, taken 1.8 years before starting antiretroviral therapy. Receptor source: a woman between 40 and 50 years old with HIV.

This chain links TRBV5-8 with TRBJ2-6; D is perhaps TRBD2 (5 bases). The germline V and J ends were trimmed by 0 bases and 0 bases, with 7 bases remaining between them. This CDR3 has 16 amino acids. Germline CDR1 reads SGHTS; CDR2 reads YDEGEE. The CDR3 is CASSLAGDSGANVLTF. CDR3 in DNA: TGTGCCAGCAGCTTGGCCGGGGACTCTGGGGCCAACGTCCTGACTTTC.

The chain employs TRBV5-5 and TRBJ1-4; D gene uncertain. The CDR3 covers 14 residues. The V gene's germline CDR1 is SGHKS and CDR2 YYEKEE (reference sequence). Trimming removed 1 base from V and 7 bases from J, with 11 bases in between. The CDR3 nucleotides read TGTGCCAGCAGCTTGCAGCTAGCCAGTGAAAAACTGTTTTTT. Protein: CASSLQLASEKLFF.

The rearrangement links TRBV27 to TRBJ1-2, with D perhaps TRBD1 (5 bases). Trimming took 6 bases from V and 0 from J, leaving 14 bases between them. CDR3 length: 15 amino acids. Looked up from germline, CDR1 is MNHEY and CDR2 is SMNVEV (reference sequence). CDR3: CASRATGQTNYGYTF. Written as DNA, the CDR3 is TGTGCCAGCAGGGCAACCGGACAAACTAACTATGGCTACACCTTC.

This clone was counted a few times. CDR3 protein: CASSLVGNNYGYTF. The CDR3 nucleotides read TGTGCCAGCAGCTTAGTGGGCAACAACTATGGCTACACCTTC. V is TRBV7-6 and J is TRBJ1-2; D is ambiguous. This CDR3 has 14 amino acids. The V end lost 1 base, the J end lost 2 bases, and 8 bases lay between the germline ends. Germline CDR1 and CDR2: SGHVS and FNYEAQ.

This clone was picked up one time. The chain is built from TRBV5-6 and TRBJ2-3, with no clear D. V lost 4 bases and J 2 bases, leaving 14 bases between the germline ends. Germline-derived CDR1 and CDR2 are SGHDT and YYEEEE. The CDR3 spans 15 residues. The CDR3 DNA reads TGTGCCAGCAGCATCCGACTGTTAAACACAGATACGCAGTATTTT. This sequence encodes CASSIRLLNTDTQYF.

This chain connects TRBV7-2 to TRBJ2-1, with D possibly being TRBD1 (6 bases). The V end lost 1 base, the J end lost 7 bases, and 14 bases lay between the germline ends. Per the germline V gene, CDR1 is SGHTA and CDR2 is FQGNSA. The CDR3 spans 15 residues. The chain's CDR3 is CASSLDRASGNEQFF. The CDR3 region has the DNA TGTGCCAGCAGCTTAGACAGGGCCTCTGGGAATGAGCAGTTCTTC.

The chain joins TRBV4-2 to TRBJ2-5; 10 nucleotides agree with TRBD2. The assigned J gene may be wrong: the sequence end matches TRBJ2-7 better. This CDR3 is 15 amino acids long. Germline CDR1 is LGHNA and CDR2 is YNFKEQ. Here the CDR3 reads CASSQDGGLAAEQYF. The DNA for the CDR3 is TGTGCCAGCAGCCAAGACGGAGGACTAGCGGCCGAGCAGTACTTC.

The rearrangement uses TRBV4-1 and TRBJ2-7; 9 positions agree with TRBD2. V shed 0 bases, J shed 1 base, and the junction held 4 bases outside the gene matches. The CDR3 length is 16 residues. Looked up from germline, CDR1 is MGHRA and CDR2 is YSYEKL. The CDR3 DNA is TGCGCCAGCAGCCAAGACTCGCGGGAGGGGTCCTACGAGCAGTACTTC. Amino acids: CASSQDSREGSYEQYF.

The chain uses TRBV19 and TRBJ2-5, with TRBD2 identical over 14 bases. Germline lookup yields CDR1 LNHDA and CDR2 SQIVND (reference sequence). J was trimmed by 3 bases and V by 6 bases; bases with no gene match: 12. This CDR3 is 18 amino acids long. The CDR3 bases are TGTGCCAGTAGCTCTGGACTAGCGGGAGGTAAAGGAGAAGAGACCCAGTACTTC. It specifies CASSSGLAGGKGEETQYF.

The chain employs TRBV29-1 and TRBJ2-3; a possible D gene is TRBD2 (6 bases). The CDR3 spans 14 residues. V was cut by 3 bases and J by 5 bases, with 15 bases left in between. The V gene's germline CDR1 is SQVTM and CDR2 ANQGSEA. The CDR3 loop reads CSVDGVADQDTQYF. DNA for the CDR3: TGCAGCGTTGACGGGGTAGCGGACCAAGATACGCAGTATTTT.

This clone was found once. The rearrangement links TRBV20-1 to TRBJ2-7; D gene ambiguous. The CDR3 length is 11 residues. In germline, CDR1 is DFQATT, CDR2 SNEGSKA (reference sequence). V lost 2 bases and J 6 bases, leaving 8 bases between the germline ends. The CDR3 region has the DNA TGCAGTGCTAGATCTGGGTCCGAGCAGTACTTC. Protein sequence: CSARSGSEQYF.

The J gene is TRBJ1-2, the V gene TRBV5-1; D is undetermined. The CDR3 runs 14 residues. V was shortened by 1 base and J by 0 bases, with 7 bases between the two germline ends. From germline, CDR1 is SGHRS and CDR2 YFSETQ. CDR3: CASSLTDANYGYTF. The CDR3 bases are TGCGCCAGCAGCTTGACAGACGCTAACTATGGCTACACCTTC. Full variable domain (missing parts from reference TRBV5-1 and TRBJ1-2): KAGVTQTPRYLIKTRGQQVTLSCSPISGHRSVSWYQQTPGQGLQFLFEYFSETQRNKGNFPGRFSGRQFSNSRSEMNVSTLELGDSALYLCASSLTDANYGYTFGSGTRLTVV.

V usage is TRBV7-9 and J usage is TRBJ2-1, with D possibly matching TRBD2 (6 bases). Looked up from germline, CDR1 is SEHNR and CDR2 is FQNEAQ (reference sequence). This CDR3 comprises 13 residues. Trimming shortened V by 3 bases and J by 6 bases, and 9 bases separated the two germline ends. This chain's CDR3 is CASSFLGGNEQFF. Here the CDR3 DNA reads TGTGCCAGCAGCTTTTTGGGGGGCAATGAGCAGTTCTTC. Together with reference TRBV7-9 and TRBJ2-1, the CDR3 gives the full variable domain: DTGVSQNPRHKITKRGQNVTFRCDPISEHNRLYWYRQTLGQGPEFLTYFQNEAQLEKSRLLSDRFSAERPKGSFSTLEIQRTEQGDSAMYLCASSFLGGNEQFFGPGTRLTVL.

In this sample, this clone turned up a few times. For the CDR3, the DNA is TGTGCCAGCAACCCTAGGGGGGACAGCTACTATGGCTACACCTTC. This codes for CASNPRGDSYYGYTF. V usage is TRBV11-2 and J usage is TRBJ1-2, with 7 bases fitting TRBD1. Germline V gene lookup returns CDR1 SGHAT and CDR2 FQNNGV. The CDR3 covers 15 residues. V lost 7 bases to trimming and J lost 3 bases; unmatched junction nucleotides: 11.

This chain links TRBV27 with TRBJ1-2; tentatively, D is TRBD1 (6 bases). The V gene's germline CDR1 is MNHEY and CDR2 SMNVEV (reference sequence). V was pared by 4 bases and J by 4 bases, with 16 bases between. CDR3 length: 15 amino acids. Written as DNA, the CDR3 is TGTGCCAGCAGTTCCGGACAGTCATCCAGCTATGGCTACACCTTC. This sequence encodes CASSSGQSSSYGYTF.

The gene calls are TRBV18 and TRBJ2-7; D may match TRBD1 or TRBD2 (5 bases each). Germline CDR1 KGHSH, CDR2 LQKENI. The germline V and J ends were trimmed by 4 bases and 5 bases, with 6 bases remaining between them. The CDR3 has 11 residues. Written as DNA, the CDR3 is TGTGCCAGCTCACGAGGGGACGAGCAGTACTTC. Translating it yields CASSRGDEQYF.

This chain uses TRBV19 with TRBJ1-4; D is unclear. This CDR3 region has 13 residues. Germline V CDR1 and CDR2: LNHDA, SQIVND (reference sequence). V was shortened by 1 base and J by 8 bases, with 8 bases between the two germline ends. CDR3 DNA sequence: TGTGCCAGTAGTATAGGGAATTCGGAAAAACTGTTTTTT. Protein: CASSIGNSEKLFF. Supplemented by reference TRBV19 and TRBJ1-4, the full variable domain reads DGGITQSPKYLFRKEGQNVTLSCEQNLNHDAMYWYRQDPGQGLRLIYYSQIVNDFQKGDIAEGYSVSREKKESFPLTVTSAQKNPTAFYLCASSIGNSEKLFFGSGTQLSVL.

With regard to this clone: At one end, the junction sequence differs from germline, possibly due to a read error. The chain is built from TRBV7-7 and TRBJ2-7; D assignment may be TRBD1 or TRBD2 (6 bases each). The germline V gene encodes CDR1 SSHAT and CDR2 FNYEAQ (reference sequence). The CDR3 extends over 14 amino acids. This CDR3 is CASSPGGRAYEQYF. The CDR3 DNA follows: TGTGCTAGCAGCCCCGGGGGCCGAGCCTACGAGCAGTACTTC.

CDR3 DNA sequence: TGCGCCAGCAGCCAAGCGACGGGATATTGGGGGAATGGCTACACCTTC. This translates into CASSQATGYWGNGYTF. The chain has TRBV4-3 and TRBJ1-2; a weak D match, TRBD1 (5 bases). The V and J ends lost 1 base and 6 bases respectively, with 18 bases between them. The CDR3 is made up of 16 amino acids. Looked up from germline, CDR1 is LGHNA and CDR2 is YSLEER.

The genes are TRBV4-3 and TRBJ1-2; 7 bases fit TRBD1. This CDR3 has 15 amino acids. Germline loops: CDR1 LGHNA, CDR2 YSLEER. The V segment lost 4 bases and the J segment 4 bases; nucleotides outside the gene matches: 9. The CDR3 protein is CASSPIRDSLYGYTF. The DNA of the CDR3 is TGCGCCAGCAGCCCCATCCGGGACAGTCTCTATGGCTACACCTTC.

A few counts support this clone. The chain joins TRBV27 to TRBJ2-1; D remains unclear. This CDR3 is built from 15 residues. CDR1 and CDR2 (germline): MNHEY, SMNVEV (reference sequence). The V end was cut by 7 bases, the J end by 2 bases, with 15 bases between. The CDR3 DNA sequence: TGTGCCAGCAAATCCTTAGAACGGGCCTACAATGAGCAGTTCTTC. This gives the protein CASKSLERAYNEQFF.

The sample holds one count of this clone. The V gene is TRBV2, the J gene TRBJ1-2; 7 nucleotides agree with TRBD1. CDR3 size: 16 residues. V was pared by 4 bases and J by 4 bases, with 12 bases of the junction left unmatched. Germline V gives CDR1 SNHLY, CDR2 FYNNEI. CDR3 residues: CASSGMDRSRGYGYTF. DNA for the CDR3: TGTGCCAGCAGTGGGATGGACAGGTCCCGGGGCTATGGCTACACCTTC.

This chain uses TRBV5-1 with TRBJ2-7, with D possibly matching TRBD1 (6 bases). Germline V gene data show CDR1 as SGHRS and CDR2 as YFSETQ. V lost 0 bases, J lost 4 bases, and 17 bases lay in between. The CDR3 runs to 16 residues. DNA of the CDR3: TGCGCCAGCAGCTTGGCCGCAGGGACAACAGCTTACGAGCAGTACTTC. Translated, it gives CASSLAAGTTAYEQYF.

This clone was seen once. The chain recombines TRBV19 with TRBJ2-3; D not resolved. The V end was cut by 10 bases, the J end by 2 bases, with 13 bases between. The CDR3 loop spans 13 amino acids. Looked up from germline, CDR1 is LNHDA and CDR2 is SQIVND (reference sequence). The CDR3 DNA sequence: TGTGCCACTTCAACGAGCCTCACAGATACGCAGTATTTT. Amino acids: CATSTSLTDTQYF.